One and the same sample provided the 32 T cell receptor beta chains below, sequenced in a study of sequential checkpoint blockade in melanoma. Assay used: immunoSEQ multiplex PCR; TCRdb lists only in-frame clones, some missing. The profile shows about 4,900 clones, 34% of them singletons. Treatment of the sample: randomized to nivolumab then ipilimumab (arm A) or the reverse (arm B). Sequencing used tumor tissue (inferred from file names), obtained from a patient given nivolumab and ipilimumab in sequence. The receptors were sampled from a human donor with melanoma.

The chain is built from TRBV5-1 and TRBJ2-1, with TRBD1 matching 9 bases. Germline trimming cut 0 bases from V and 2 bases from J; bases unmatched to any gene: 0. The CDR3 covers 15 residues. Germline values: CDR1 SGHRS, CDR2 YFSETQ. CDR3 in DNA: TGCGCCAGCAGCTTGGGGGACAGGGCCTACAATGAGCAGTTCTTC. This encodes CASSLGDRAYNEQFF. Full variable domain (outside the CDR3, taken from reference TRBV5-1 and TRBJ2-1): KAGVTQTPRYLIKTRGQQVTLSCSPISGHRSVSWYQQTPGQGLQFLFEYFSETQRNKGNFPGRFSGRQFSNSRSEMNVSTLELGDSALYLCASSLGDRAYNEQFFGPGTRLTVL.

This clone has only one observation. The gene calls are TRBV30 and TRBJ1-4; tentatively, D is TRBD1 (6 bases). The CDR3 runs to 15 residues. CDR1 GTSNPN and CDR2 SVGIG come from the germline V gene (reference sequence). Trimming took off 3 bases at V and 3 bases at J, with 14 bases between the two ends. The DNA of the CDR3 is TGTGCCTGGAGCAGTTGGGGGCAAGCTAATGAAAAACTGTTTTTT. It specifies CAWSSWGQANEKLFF.

The CDR3 sequence is CASRLDSPMVTGELFF. DNA for the CDR3: TGCGCCAGCAGACTGGACAGTCCAATGGTCACCGGGGAGCTGTTTTTT. This chain connects TRBV5-1 to TRBJ2-2, with D possibly being TRBD1 (6 bases). The CDR3 loop spans 16 amino acids. V lost 5 bases, J lost 4 bases, and 18 bases lay in between. CDR1 SGHRS and CDR2 YFSETQ come from the germline V gene.

The sample holds a few counts of this clone. V is TRBV6-8 and J is TRBJ1-1; D is uncertain. The CDR3 has 12 residues. V lost 10 bases to trimming and J lost 0 bases, with 9 bases between them. Germline loops: CDR1 MNHGY, CDR2 SAAAGT. The DNA of the CDR3 is TGTGCCATCAGAGGCCTGAACACTGAAGCTTTCTTT. It translates to CAIRGLNTEAFF.

The chain joins TRBV6-8 to TRBJ2-7; D is ambiguous. This CDR3 region has 13 residues. V dropped 2 bases and J dropped 1 base, with 6 bases sitting between them. The germline V gene encodes CDR1 MNHGY and CDR2 SAAAGT. The CDR3 sequence is CASSYVGSYEQYF. CDR3 coding DNA: TGTGCCAGCAGTTACGTCGGATCCTACGAGCAGTACTTC.

In its sample, this clone was seen a few times. The chain couples TRBV6-8 to TRBJ1-6; possibly TRBD1 for D (5 bases). Germline loops: CDR1 MNHGY, CDR2 SAAAGT. The CDR3 has 16 amino acids. The V and J ends lost 3 bases and 5 bases respectively, with 14 bases between them. In DNA, the CDR3 is TGTGCCAGCAGTTATGGGAACAGGAGGAATAATTCACCCCTCCACTTT. Translated: CASSYGNRRNNSPLHF.

This clone came up a few times. This rearrangement joins TRBV6-8 to TRBJ1-2; no clear D. This CDR3 comprises 12 residues. Trimming stripped 5 bases from V and 10 bases from J, with 14 bases between. Germline V lookup: CDR1 MNHGY, CDR2 SAAAGT. The CDR3 DNA follows: TGTGCCAGCAGTGATCGACACGAGGTCTACACCTTC. It encodes CASSDRHEVYTF.

This sequence joins TRBV6-8 and TRBJ1-4; D remains unclear. The germline CDR1 and CDR2 sequences are MNHGY and SAAAGT. This CDR3 spans 14 amino acids. V gave up 6 bases and J gave up 5 bases, with 13 bases separating them. The CDR3 DNA reads as TGTGCCAGCAGCCCCGGACGGAGAAATGAAAAACTGTTTTTT. This encodes CASSPGRRNEKLFF.

Judged by abundance, this clone is medium-sized. V is TRBV6-8 and J is TRBJ2-7, with 9 bases identical to TRBD1. Trimming at V came to 0 bases and at J to 4 bases, leaving 10 bases not matched to a gene. There are 17 residues in the CDR3. CDR1 and CDR2 from the germline V gene are MNHGY and SAAAGT. Here the CDR3 DNA reads TGTGCCAGCAGTTACTCGATTGGACAGGGGCGCGTTTACGAGCAGTACTTC. Translated: CASSYSIGQGRVYEQYF.

The V and J genes are TRBV6-7 and TRBJ2-7; D possibly corresponds to TRBD2 (5 bases). TRBV6-7 is designated an ORF whose function remains uncertain. V gave up 0 bases and J gave up 7 bases, with 13 bases separating them. The CDR3 runs 14 residues. The CDR3 nucleotides are TGTGCCAGCAGTTACTCGAGGTCCGGGGTTGAGCAGTACTTC. Its translation is CASSYSRSGVEQYF.

The chain couples TRBV5-1 to TRBJ1-4; 7 bases match TRBD1. The V gene end was trimmed by 1 base and the J gene end by 8 bases; junction bases not matched to a gene: 5. This CDR3 has 14 residues. Germline-derived CDR1 and CDR2 are SGHRS and YFSETQ. The DNA for the CDR3 is TGCGCCAGCAGCTTGACAGGGGAGGGGGAAAAACTGTTTTTT. Amino acids: CASSLTGEGEKLFF.

This clone was seen only a few times. The chain joins TRBV9 to TRBJ1-4, with D unresolved. Deletions cut 2 bases from V and 0 bases from J, with 8 bases between. This CDR3 is built from 15 residues. Per germline, CDR1 SGDLS and CDR2 YYNGEE. CDR3 coding DNA: TGTGCCAGCAGCGTTCTGGGAGCAACTAATGAAAAACTGTTTTTT. Translation: CASSVLGATNEKLFF.

CDR3 residues: CASSLAVAEKLFF. CDR3 DNA sequence: TGTGCCAGCAGCTTAGCGGTCGCTGAAAAACTGTTTTTT. This chain connects TRBV7-1 to TRBJ1-4; D is undetermined. TRBV7-1 is noted as an ORF with a role that remains uncertain. The V end was cut by 4 bases, the J end by 7 bases, with 10 bases between. CDR3 length: 13 residues.

By proportion, this clone is medium-sized. The CDR3 protein is CASSLGTGSNTEAFF. In nucleotides, the CDR3 is TGTGCCAGCAGCTTAGGGACAGGGAGTAACACTGAAGCTTTCTTT. This chain connects TRBV11-3 to TRBJ1-1, with 8 nucleotides matching TRBD1. From germline, CDR1 is SGHNT and CDR2 YENEEA. Trimming removed 1 base from V and 2 bases from J; junction bases left unmatched: 3. The CDR3 runs to 15 residues.

The gene calls are TRBV19 and TRBJ1-1; no definite D call. The CDR3 extends over 14 amino acids. V was clipped by 5 bases and J by 8 bases, with 18 bases between them. Germline V CDR1 and CDR2: LNHDA, SQIVND (reference sequence). CDR3 coding DNA: TGTGCCAGTAGTGACAAGGGAAATCCAATCGAAGCTTTCTTT. Protein: CASSDKGNPIEAFF.

In this sample, this clone is medium-sized. V and J are TRBV11-3 and TRBJ1-3; a possible D gene is TRBD1 (5 bases). V was pared by 5 bases and J by 2 bases, with 16 bases between. Germline CDR1 reads SGHNT; CDR2 reads YENEEA. This CDR3 region has 16 residues. The CDR3 reads CASSLIGQGAGNTIYF. The CDR3 region has the DNA TGTGCCAGCAGCCTCATTGGGCAGGGCGCTGGAAACACCATATATTTT.

This clone occurred a few times. This sequence joins TRBV11-3 and TRBJ1-1, with 11 bases lining up with TRBD1. The CDR3 runs 17 residues. Germline assignment: CDR1 SGHNT and CDR2 YENEEA. After removal of 5 bases from V and 2 bases from J, the junction contained 10 bases not matched to a gene. The CDR3: CASSKRDRGWENTEAFF. As DNA, the CDR3 is TGTGCCAGCAGCAAGAGGGACAGGGGGTGGGAAAACACTGAAGCTTTCTTT.

The V call is TRBV6-1, the J call TRBJ2-4; D possibly matches TRBD1 or TRBD2 (6 bases each). The germline V and J ends were trimmed by 1 base and 2 bases, with 15 bases remaining between them. The CDR3 contains 17 residues. From germline, CDR1 is MNHNS and CDR2 SASEGT. The CDR3 region has the DNA TGTGCCAGCAGTGAAGTAGAGGGGGGTTTTACCAAAAACATTCAGTACTTC. It specifies CASSEVEGGFTKNIQYF.

V usage is TRBV5-1 and J usage is TRBJ1-2, with 9 nucleotides matching TRBD1. The J segment lost 3 bases and the V segment lost 6 bases, leaving 6 bases of the junction unmatched. Per the germline V gene, CDR1 is SGHRS and CDR2 is YFSETQ. The CDR3 consists of 14 residues. Written as DNA, the CDR3 is TGCGCCAGCAACCCGGGACAGGGATACTATGGCTACACCTTC. It codes for CASNPGQGYYGYTF.

This chain joins TRBV9 and TRBJ1-6; maybe TRBD1 (5 bases). Per the germline V gene, CDR1 is SGDLS and CDR2 is YYNGEE. The length of the CDR3 is 15 residues. The V gene lost 5 bases and the J gene lost 7 bases, with 16 bases spanning the gap. Here the CDR3 DNA reads TGTGCCAGCAGTGATATCCAGGGCGGGAATTCACCCCTCCACTTT. Amino acid sequence: CASSDIQGGNSPLHF.

The chain combines TRBV11-3 with TRBJ2-3; possibly TRBD1 for D (5 bases). The germline V gene encodes CDR1 SGHNT and CDR2 YENEEA. V lost 3 bases and J 4 bases, leaving 14 bases between the germline ends. The CDR3 is 15 residues long. This CDR3 reads CASSLGPLGPDTQYF. The CDR3 DNA reads TGTGCCAGCAGCTTGGGGCCTCTGGGCCCAGATACGCAGTATTTT.

The rearrangement links TRBV29-1 to TRBJ1-1; possible D gene TRBD1, 5 bases. Germline assignment: CDR1 SQVTM and CDR2 ANQGSEA. The CDR3 totals 13 residues. V shed 6 bases and J shed 0 bases, with 11 bases lying between them. CDR3 region: CSVLGPLNTEAFF. DNA of the CDR3: TGCAGCGTCCTGGGACCGCTGAACACTGAAGCTTTCTTT.

The chain combines TRBV12-5 with TRBJ2-1; 11 bases map to TRBD2. The CDR3 loop spans 15 amino acids. Germline loops: CDR1 LGHNT, CDR2 FRNRAP. The CDR3 DNA is TGTGCCAGCACCGCTCTAGCGGGGGGCACTAATGAGCAGTTCTTC. Residues: CASTALAGGTNEQFF.

This clone is labeled large. CDR3 loop: CASSYSEVTEAFF. The DNA for the CDR3 is TGTGCCAGCAGTTACTCAGAGGTAACTGAAGCTTTCTTT. The V call is TRBV6-8, the J call TRBJ1-1; D unclear. The CDR3 covers 13 residues. Germline V lookup: CDR1 MNHGY, CDR2 SAAAGT. With 0 bases removed from V and 5 bases from J, the gap between germline ends came to 7 bases.

Ten or more counts support this clone. V usage is TRBV4-1 and J usage is TRBJ1-2; D is possibly TRBD1 (6 bases). V lost 4 bases and J lost 4, with 16 bases in between. Germline loops: CDR1 MGHRA, CDR2 YSYEKL. CDR3 length: 15 amino acids. The CDR3 sequence: CASSPRTGQGYGYTF. CDR3 bases: TGCGCCAGCAGCCCTAGGACGGGACAAGGCTATGGCTACACCTTC.

This sequence joins TRBV11-3 and TRBJ1-4, with 10 bases aligning to TRBD1. Germline V gene lookup returns CDR1 SGHNT and CDR2 YENEEA. The V gene end was trimmed by 4 bases and the J gene end by 3 bases; junction bases not matched to a gene: 2. The CDR3 runs 15 residues. This CDR3 is CASSSGTGANEKLFF. The CDR3 DNA follows: TGTGCCAGCAGCTCCGGGACAGGGGCTAATGAAAAACTGTTTTTT.

Here the CDR3 reads CASSVRGGTGELFF. The CDR3 nucleotides read TGTGCCAGCAGCGTCCGAGGAGGAACGGGGGAGCTGTTTTTT. The chain is built from TRBV11-3 and TRBJ2-2, with D perhaps matching TRBD2 (5 bases). The V and J ends lost 5 bases and 8 bases respectively, with 15 bases between them. The CDR3 totals 14 residues. Germline V CDR1 and CDR2: SGHNT, YENEEA.

In this sample, this clone is medium-sized. The chain joins TRBV19 to TRBJ1-6; D not certain. This CDR3 region has 15 residues. Germline CDR1 and CDR2: LNHDA and SQIVND (reference sequence). V was pared by 11 bases and J by 8 bases, with 22 bases between. The CDR3 loop reads CAATIILRRDSPLHF. CDR3 bases: TGTGCCGCGACAATAATACTACGGAGGGATTCACCCCTCCACTTT.

This chain uses TRBV30 with TRBJ1-1; D remains ambiguous. The CDR3 spans 11 residues. Trimming removed 2 bases at V and 8 bases at J, with 9 bases between. Germline V gives CDR1 GTSNPN, CDR2 SVGIG (reference sequence). CDR3 sequence (DNA): TGTGCCTGGAGTTGGGCAACCGAAGCTTTCTTT. Translating gives CAWSWATEAFF.

The chain joins TRBV28 to TRBJ1-4; D not resolved. V dropped 3 bases and J dropped 8 bases, with 16 bases sitting between them. There are 15 residues in the CDR3. Germline V gives CDR1 MDHEN, CDR2 SYDVKM. CDR3 bases: TGTGCCAGCAGTTTGATAGGCGGCCTCGGAGAAAAACTGTTTTTT. It codes for CASSLIGGLGEKLFF.

This chain links TRBV15 with TRBJ2-7; 11 positions agree with TRBD1. The CDR3 spans 16 residues. Unmatched junction bases numbered 4, after V lost 3 bases and J lost 0 bases. Germline loops: CDR1 LNHNV, CDR2 YYDKDF (reference sequence). The chain's CDR3 is CATSRWGQGGSYEQYF. CDR3 sequence (DNA): TGTGCCACCAGCAGGTGGGGACAGGGGGGCTCCTACGAGCAGTACTTC. The whole variable domain, filled in from reference TRBV15 and TRBJ2-7, reads DAMVIQNPRYQVTQFGKPVTLSCSQTLNHNVMYWYQQKSSQAPKLLFHYYDKDFNNEADTPDNFQSRRPNTSFCFLDIRSPGLGDTAMYLCATSRWGQGGSYEQYFGPGTRLTVT.

The chain has TRBV30 and TRBJ2-7, with D possibly matching TRBD1 (7 bases). Germline V lookup: CDR1 GTSNPN, CDR2 SVGIG (reference sequence). The CDR3 length is 12 residues. Deletions cut 3 bases from V and 6 bases from J, with 12 bases between. CDR3 sequence (DNA): TGTGCCTGGAGAGCCCAGGGGGGCGAGCAGTACTTC. Protein sequence: CAWRAQGGEQYF.